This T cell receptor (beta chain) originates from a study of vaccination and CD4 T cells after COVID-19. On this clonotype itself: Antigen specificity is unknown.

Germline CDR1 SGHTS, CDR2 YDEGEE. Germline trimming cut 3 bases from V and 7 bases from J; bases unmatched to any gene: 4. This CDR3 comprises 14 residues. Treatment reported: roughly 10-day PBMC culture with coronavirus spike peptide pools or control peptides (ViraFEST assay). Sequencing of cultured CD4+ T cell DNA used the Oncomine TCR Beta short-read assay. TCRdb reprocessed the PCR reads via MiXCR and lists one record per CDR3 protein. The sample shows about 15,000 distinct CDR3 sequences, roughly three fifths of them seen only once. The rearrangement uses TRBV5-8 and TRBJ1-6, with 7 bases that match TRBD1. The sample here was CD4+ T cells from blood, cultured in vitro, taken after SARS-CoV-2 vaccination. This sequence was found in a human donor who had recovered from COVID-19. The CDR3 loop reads CASSWRDRNSPLHF. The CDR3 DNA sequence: TGTGCCAGCAGCTGGAGGGACAGAAATTCACCCCTCCACTTT.